This T cell receptor beta chain was captured by sequencing in a study of Graves' ophthalmopathy and Graves' hyperthyroidism. Study-wide context: Peripheral blood (taken before any treatment) was collected at initial diagnosis.

In this sample, this clonotype turned up a few times. What it binds is unknown. This may arise from a read error, as a much more abundant clone is one base away. CDR3 regions of TCR beta were amplified from RNA transcripts. HTBI primers were employed in first-round RT-PCR, then a second-round multiplex PCR followed. Using its own MiXCR run on the multiplex PCR reads, TCRdb lists one record per CDR3 protein. This table has 500,000 to 800,000 distinct CDR3 sequences, about 41% appearing once. What supplied the PBMCs was over 8.5 ml of fresh peripheral blood. The CDR3 consists of 14 residues. In germline, CDR1 is DFQATT, CDR2 SNEGSKA (reference sequence). Findings and caveats of the study: Using 13 signatures, a model distinguished ophthalmopathy from stable hyperthyroidism, reaching 87.88% sensitivity and 81.08% specificity.

The rearrangement joins TRBV20-1 to TRBJ1-6; tentative D call: TRBD1 (5 bases). Material: peripheral blood. The sequence was collected from an adult man with Graves' ophthalmopathy. CDR3 loop: CSALGGAGNSPPHF. The CDR3 bases are TGCAGTGCCCTCGGTGGGGCGGGCAATTCACCCCCCCACTTT.